This T cell receptor (beta chain) was captured in a study of blood T cell repertoires in COVID-19. The CDR3 runs 15 residues. The V segment lost 4 bases and the J segment 6 bases; nucleotides outside the gene matches: 6. From germline, CDR1 is SGHDT and CDR2 YYEEEE. Original processing notes: For nucleated cells, counts were estimated from reference gene primer amplification. Assay used: immunoSEQ multiplex PCR; TCRdb lists only in-frame clones, some missing. The V and J calls and clone size were taken over from that table, and D and trimming were inferred from the DNA. This sample has about 150,000 clones, with about 89% found just once.

The receptor was derived from an elderly man with acute or convalescent COVID-19. Specimen: peripheral blood. The chain recombines TRBV5-6 with TRBJ2-3, with 12 bases that match TRBD1. This CDR3 is CASSIRDRGHDTQYF. CDR3 in DNA: TGTGCCAGCAGCATCCGGGACAGGGGGCACGATACGCAGTATTTT.